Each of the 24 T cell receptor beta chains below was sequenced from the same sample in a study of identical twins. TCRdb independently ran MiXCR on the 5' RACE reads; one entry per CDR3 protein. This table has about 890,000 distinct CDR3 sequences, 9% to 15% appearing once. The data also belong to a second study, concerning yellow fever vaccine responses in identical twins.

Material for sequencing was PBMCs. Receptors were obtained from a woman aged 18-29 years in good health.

The CDR3 region has the DNA TGTGCCAGCAGCCGACTTGGACAGGGCTACGAGCAGTACTTC. It translates to CASSRLGQGYEQYF. The rearrangement links TRBV3-1 to TRBJ2-7; 8 bases are a match to TRBD1. V trimming: 4 bases; J trimming: 3 bases; junction bases outside the gene matches: 5. The CDR3 is 14 residues long. The V gene's germline CDR1 is LGHDT and CDR2 YNNKEL (reference sequence).

This CDR3 reads CASSYTSGGYEQFF. The CDR3 bases are TGTGCCAGCAGTTACACTAGCGGGGGCTATGAGCAGTTCTTC. The V call is TRBV7-3, the J call TRBJ2-1; 11 nucleotides agree with TRBD2. The V and J ends lost 6 bases and 8 bases, in that order; junction bases with no gene match: 6. CDR1 and CDR2 from the germline V gene are SGHTA and FQGTGA. The CDR3 sequence is 14 residues long.

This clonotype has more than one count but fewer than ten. The CDR3 region has the DNA TGTGCCATCAGACACCAGGGGGCTGGGGCCAACGTCCTGACTTTC. Protein product: CAIRHQGAGANVLTF. This chain joins TRBV10-3 and TRBJ2-6; 7 bases agree with TRBD1. Germline V gives CDR1 ENHRY, CDR2 SYGVKD. V lost 6 bases and J lost 2; bases outside the gene matches: 4. The CDR3 totals 15 residues.

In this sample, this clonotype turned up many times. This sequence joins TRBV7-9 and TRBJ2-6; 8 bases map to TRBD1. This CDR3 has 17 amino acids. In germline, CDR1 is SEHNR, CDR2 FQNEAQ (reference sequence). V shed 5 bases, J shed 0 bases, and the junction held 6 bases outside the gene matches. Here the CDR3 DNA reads TGTGCCAGCAGCCCAGGACAGGGCTACTCTGGGGCCAACGTCCTGACTTTC. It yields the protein CASSPGQGYSGANVLTF. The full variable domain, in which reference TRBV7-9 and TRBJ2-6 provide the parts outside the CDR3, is DTGVSQNPRHKITKRGQNVTFRCDPISEHNRLYWYRQTLGQGPEFLTYFQNEAQLEKSRLLSDRFSAERPKGSFSTLEIQRTEQGDSAMYLCASSPGQGYSGANVLTFGAGSRLTVL.

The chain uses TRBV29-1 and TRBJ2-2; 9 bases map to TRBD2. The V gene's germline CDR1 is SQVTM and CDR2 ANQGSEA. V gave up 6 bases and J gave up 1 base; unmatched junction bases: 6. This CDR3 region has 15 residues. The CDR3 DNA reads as TGCAGCGTGGGCAAAGCGGGAGGGAACACCGGGGAGCTGTTTTTT. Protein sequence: CSVGKAGGNTGELFF.

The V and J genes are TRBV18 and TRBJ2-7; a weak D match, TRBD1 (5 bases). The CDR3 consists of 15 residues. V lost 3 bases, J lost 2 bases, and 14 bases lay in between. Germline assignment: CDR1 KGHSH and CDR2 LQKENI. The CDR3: CASSPNDRPTYEQYV. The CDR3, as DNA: TGTGCCAGCTCACCCAATGACAGACCCACCTACGAGCAGTACGTC.

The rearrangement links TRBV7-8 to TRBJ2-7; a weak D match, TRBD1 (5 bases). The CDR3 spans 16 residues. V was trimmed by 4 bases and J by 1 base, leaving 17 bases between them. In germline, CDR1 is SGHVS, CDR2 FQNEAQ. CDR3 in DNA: TGTGCCAGCAGCTCCTATCCGTTGACAGCGTCCTACGAGCAGTACGTC. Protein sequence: CASSSYPLTASYEQYV.

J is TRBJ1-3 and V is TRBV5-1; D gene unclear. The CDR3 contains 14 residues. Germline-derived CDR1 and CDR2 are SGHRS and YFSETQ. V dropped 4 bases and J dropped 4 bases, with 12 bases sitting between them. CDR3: CASSPGDGGNTIYF. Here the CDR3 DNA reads TGCGCCAGCAGCCCCGGAGACGGCGGAAACACCATATATTTT.

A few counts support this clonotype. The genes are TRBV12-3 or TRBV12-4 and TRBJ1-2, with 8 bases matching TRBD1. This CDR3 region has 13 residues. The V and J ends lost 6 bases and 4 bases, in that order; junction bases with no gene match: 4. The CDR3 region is CASSGQGFYGYTF. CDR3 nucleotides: TGTGCCAGCAGCGGACAGGGCTTCTATGGCTACACCTTC.

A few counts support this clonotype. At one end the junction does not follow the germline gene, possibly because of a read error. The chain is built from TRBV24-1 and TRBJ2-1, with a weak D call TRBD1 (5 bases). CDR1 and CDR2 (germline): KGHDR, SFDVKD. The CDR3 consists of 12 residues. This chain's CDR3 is CATSDSGIEQFF. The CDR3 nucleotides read TGTGCCACCAGCGATTCAGGGATTGAGCAGTTCTTC.

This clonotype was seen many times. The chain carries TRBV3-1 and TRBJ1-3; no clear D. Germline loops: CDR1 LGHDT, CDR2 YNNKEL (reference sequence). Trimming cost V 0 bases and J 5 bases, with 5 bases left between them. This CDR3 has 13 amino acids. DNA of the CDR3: TGTGCCAGCAGCCAAGATGTAAGAAACACCATATATTTT. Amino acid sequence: CASSQDVRNTIYF.

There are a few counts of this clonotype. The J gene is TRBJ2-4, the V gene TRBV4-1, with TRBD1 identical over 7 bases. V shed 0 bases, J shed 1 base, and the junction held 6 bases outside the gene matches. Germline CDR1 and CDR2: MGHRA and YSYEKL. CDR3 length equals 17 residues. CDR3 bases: TGCGCCAGCAGCCAAGATCCTGGACAGGTCGCCAAAAACATTCAGTACTTC. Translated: CASSQDPGQVAKNIQYF.

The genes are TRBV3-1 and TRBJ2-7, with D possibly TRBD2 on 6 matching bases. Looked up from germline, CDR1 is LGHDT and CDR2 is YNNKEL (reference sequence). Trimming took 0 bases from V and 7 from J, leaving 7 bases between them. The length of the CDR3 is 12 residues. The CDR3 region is CASSQDGGEQYV. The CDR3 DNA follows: TGTGCCAGCAGCCAAGATGGGGGGGAGCAGTACGTC.

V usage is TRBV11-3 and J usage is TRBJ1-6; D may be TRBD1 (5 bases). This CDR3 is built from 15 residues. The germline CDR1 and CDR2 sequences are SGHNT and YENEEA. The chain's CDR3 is CGGPVPGLTNSPLHF. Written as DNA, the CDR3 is TGTGGCGGGCCGGTACCGGGACTTACTAATTCACCCCTCCACTTT.

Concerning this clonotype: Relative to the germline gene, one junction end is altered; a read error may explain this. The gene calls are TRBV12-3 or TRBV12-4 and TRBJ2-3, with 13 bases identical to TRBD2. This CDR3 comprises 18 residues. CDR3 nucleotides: TGTGCCTGCAGTTCCGGACCCGGGACTAGCGGGACATTAGATACGCAGTATTTT. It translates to CACSSGPGTSGTLDTQYF.

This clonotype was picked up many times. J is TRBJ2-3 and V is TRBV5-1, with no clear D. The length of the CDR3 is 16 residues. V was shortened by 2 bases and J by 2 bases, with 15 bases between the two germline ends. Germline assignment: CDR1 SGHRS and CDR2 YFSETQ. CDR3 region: CASSLNLRGNTDTQYF. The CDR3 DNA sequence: TGCGCCAGCAGCTTAAACCTCAGAGGAAACACAGATACGCAGTATTTT.

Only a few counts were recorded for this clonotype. DNA for the CDR3: TGTGCCACCAGCACCTCGACAGGGATTAAAGGGAACACTGAAGCTTTCTTT. Translated: CATSTSTGIKGNTEAFF. V and J are TRBV15 and TRBJ1-1; TRBD1 agrees at 7 bases. The length of the CDR3 is 17 residues. CDR1 is LNHNV, CDR2 YYDKDF, per germline (reference sequence). Trimming removed 4 bases from V and 1 base from J; junction bases left unmatched: 12.

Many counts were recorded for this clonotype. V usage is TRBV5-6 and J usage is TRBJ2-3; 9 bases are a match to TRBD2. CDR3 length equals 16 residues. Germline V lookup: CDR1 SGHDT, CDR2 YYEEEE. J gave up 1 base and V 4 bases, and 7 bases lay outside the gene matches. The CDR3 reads CASSILAGEGTDTQYF. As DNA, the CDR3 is TGTGCCAGCAGCATCTTAGCGGGAGAGGGCACAGATACGCAGTATTTT. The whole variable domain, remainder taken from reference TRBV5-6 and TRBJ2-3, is DAGVTQSPTHLIKTRGQQVTLRCSPKSGHDTVSWYQQALGQGPQFIFQYYEEEERQRGNFPDRFSGHQFPNYSSELNVNALLLGDSALYLCASSILAGEGTDTQYFGPGTRLTVL.

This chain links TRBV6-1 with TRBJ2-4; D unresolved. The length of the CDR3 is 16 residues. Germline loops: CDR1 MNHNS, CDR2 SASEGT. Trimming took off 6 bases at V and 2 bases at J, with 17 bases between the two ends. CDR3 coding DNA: TGTGCCAGCAGAGGCCAGCATAGCCTGACCAAAAACATTCAGTACTTC. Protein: CASRGQHSLTKNIQYF.

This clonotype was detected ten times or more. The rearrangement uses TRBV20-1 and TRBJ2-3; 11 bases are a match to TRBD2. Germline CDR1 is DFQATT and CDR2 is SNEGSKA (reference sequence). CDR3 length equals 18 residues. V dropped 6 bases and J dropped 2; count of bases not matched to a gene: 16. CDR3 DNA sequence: TGCAGTGCCAAGACTAGCGGGGCACACGCGAACCCCACAGATACGCAGTATTTT. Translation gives CSAKTSGAHANPTDTQYF.

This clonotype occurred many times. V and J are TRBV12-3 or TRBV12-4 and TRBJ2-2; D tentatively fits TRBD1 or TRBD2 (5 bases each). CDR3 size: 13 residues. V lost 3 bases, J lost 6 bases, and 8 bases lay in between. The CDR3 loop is CASSFWGSGELFF. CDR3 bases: TGTGCCAGCAGTTTTTGGGGGTCCGGGGAGCTGTTTTTT.

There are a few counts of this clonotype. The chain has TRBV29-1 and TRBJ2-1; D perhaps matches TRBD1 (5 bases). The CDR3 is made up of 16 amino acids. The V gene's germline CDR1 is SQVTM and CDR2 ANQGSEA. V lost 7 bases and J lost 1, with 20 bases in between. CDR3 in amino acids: CSAIHPRQSSYNEQFF. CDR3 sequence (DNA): TGCAGCGCGATCCACCCACGACAGTCATCCTACAATGAGCAGTTCTTC.

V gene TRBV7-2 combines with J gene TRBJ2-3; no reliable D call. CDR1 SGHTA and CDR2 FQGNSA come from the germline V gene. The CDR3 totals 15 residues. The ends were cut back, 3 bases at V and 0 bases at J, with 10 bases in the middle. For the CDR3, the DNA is TGTGCCAGCAGCTTCGGATTGAGGAGCACAGATACGCAGTATTTT. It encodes CASSFGLRSTDTQYF.

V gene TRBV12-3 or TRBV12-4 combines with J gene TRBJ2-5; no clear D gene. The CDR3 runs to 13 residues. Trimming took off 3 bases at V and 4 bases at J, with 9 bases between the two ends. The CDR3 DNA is TGTGCCAGCAGTTTTGTGTTTGGAGAGACCCAGTACTTC. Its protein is CASSFVFGETQYF.